This T cell receptor beta chain appears in the sequencing data of a study of cytomegalovirus exposure and HLA in healthy donors. PCR involved 60 Vbeta and 13 Jbeta primers. Some clones are missing from TCRdb's copy, which holds only in-frame ones; the method was immunoSEQ multiplex PCR. Among roughly 98,000 clones listed, under 70% were seen once. Germline values: CDR1 SEHNR, CDR2 FQNEAQ (reference sequence). The V and J ends lost 3 bases and 2 bases respectively, with 14 bases between them. This CDR3 region has 15 residues. With regard to this clone: As yet, its antigen is unknown.

Whole-study findings and limits: Some TCR beta chains (164 of them) were listed as cytomegalovirus-associated. Reportedly, fewer N-insertions than the 666-donor mean appeared in an Asian-associated ancestry cluster in a later analysis.

This TCR derives from a man aged 45-65 years in good health and CMV-seronegative. The V and J genes are TRBV7-9 and TRBJ2-7; maybe TRBD1 (6 bases). Sequenced material: PBMCs. The CDR3 spells CASSFSGVLPYEQYF. The CDR3 coding sequence is TGTGCCAGCAGCTTTTCAGGGGTCCTACCCTACGAGCAGTACTTC.